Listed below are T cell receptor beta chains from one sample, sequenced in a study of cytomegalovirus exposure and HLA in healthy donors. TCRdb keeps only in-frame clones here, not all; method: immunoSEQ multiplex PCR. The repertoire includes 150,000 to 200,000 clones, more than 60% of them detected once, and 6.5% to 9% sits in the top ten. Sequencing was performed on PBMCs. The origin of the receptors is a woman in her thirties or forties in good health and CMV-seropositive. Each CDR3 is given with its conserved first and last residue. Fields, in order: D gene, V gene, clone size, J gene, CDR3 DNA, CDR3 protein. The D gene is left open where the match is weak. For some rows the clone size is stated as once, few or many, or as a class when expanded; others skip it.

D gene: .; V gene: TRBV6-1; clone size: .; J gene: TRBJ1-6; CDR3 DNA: TGTGCCAGCAGTGCTTCCCCCCCCCAGGGTCTGGGTTCACCCCTCCACTTT; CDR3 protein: CASSASPPQGLGSPLHF
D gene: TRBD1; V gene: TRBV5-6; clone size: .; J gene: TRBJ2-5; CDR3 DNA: TGTGCCAGCAGCACTCAGACAGGGGGAAGTCCAGAGACCCAGTACTTC; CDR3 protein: CASSTQTGGSPETQYF
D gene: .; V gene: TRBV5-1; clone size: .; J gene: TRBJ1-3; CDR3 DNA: TGCGCCAGCAGAACCGACGTAGGAGGAGGAAACACCATATATTTT; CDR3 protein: CASRTDVGGGNTIYF
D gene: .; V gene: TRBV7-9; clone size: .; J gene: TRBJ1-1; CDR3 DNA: TGTGCCAGCAGCTTAAAGGGATTCGGAGGCACTGAAGCTTTCTTT; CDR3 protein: CASSLKGFGGTEAFF
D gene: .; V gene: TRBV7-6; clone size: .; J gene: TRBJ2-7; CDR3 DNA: TGTGCCAGCGGCGATCCCGGGAATTCCTACGAGCAGTACTTC; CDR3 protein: CASGDPGNSYEQYF
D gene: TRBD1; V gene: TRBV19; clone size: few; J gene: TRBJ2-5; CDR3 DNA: TGTGCCAGTACCAGGGGGAATGAAGAGACCCAGTACTTC; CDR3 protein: CASTRGNEETQYF
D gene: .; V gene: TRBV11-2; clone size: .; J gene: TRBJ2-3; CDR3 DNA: TGTGCCAGCAGCTTACTCGCGCTTTCTAGCACAGATACGCAGTATTTT; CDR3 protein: CASSLLALSSTDTQYF
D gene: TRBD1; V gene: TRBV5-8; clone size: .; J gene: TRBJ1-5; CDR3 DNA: TGTGCCAGCAGCCTGACAGGGGGCTACCGTCAGCCCCAGCATTTT; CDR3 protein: CASSLTGGYRQPQHF
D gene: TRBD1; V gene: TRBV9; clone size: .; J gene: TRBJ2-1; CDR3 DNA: TGTGCCAGCAGCGTCTCAGGGGGCAACAACAATGAGCAGTTCTTC; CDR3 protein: CASSVSGGNNNEQFF
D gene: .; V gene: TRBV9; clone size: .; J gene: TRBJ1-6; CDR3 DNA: TGTGCCAGCAGCGTAGGCGGGGATAATTCACCCCTCCACTTT; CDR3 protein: CASSVGGDNSPLHF
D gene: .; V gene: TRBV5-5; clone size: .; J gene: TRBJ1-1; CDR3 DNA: TGTGCCAGCAGCTTGATCGGGAACACTGAAGCTTTCTTT; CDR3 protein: CASSLIGNTEAFF
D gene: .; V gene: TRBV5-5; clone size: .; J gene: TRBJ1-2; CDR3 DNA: TGTGCCAGCCACCGACAGCTCACTAACTATGGCTACACCTTC; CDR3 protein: CASHRQLTNYGYTF
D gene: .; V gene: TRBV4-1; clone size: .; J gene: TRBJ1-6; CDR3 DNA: TGCGCCAGCAGCCCCGACATCCGGAATTCACCCCTCCACTTT; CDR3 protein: CASSPDIRNSPLHF
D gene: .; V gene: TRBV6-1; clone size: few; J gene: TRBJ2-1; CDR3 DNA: TGTGCCAGCAAAGAACTGCACCTCAATGAGCAGTTCTTC; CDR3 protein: CASKELHLNEQFF
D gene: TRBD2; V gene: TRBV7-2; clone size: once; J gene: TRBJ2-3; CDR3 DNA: TGTGCCAGCAGCCACGGGGGGGCGTCAGATACGCAGTATTTT; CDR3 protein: CASSHGGASDTQYF
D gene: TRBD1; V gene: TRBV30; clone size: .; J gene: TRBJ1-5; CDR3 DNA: TGTGCCTGGAGTACGGGGACAGGGTCTAATAGCAATCAGCCCCAGCATTTT; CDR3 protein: CAWSTGTGSNSNQPQHF
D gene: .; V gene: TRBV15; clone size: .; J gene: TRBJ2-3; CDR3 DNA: TGTGCCACCAGCAGAGGAGGTTACACAGATACGCAGTATTTT; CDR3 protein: CATSRGGYTDTQYF
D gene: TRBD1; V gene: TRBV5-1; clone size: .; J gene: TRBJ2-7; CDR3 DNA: TGCGCCAGCAGCTTGGGAGGGGGCGATTACTACGAGCAGTACTTC; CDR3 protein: CASSLGGGDYYEQYF
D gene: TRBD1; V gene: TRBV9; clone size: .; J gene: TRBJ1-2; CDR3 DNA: TGTGCCAGTGTCAGGGGACAGGGAAACTATGGCTACACCTTC; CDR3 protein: CASVRGQGNYGYTF
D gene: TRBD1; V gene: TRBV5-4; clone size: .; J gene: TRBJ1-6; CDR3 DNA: TGTGCCAGCAGCTTGGGCGGTCAGGGGGCTAATTCACCCCTCCACTTT; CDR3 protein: CASSLGGQGANSPLHF
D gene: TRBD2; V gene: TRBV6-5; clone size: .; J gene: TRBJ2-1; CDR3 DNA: TGTGCCAGCAGTCTCGGGGGGACCAACAATGAGCAGTTCTTC; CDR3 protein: CASSLGGTNNEQFF
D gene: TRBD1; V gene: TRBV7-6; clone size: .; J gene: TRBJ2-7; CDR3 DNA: TGTGCCAGCAGCCCGGGACAGCATAAGGCGCAGTACTTC; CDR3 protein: CASSPGQHKAQYF
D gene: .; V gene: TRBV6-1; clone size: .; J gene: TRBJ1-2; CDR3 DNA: TGTGCCAGCAGTGAATGGAGGTCGGTTGAAGGCTATGGCTACACCTTC; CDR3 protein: CASSEWRSVEGYGYTF
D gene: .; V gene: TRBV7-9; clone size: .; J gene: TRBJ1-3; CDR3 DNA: TGTGCCAGCAGCTTAACCGCAGGAACCACCATATATTTT; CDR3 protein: CASSLTAGTTIYF
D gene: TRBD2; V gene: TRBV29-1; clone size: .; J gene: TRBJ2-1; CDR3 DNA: TGCAGCGTTGTGGGGACTAGCGGGGGGGGCGCAAACAATGAGCAGTTCTTC; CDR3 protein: CSVVGTSGGGANNEQFF
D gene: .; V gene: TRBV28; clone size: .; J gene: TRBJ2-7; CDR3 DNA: TGTGCCAGCAGTCTGGTAGGAAGACAGACCCGATCCTACGAGCAGTACTTC; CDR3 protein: CASSLVGRQTRSYEQYF
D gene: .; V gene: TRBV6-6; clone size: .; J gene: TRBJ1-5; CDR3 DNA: TGTGCCAGCAGTTACCCGGAGCAGGGTAGCAATCAGCCCCAGCATTTT; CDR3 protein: CASSYPEQGSNQPQHF
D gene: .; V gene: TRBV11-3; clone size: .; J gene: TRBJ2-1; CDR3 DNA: TGTGCCAGCAGCGAGGGGGTCAACTCCTACAATGAGCAGTTCTTC; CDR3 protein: CASSEGVNSYNEQFF
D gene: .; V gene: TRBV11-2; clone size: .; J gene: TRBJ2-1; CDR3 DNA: TGTGCCAGCAGCTCCGCGGGCAGCCGTGGAATCAATGAGCAGTTCTTC; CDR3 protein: CASSSAGSRGINEQFF
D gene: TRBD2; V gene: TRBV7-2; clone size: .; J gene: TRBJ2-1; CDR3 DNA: TGTGCCAGCAGCTGGCGGCGGGGGGGCCTAAATGAGCAGTTCTTC; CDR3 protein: CASSWRRGGLNEQFF
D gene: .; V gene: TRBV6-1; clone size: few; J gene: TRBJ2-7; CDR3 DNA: TGTGCCAGCAGTTTGGGAGGGGGTCACTACGAGCAGTACTTC; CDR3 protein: CASSLGGGHYEQYF
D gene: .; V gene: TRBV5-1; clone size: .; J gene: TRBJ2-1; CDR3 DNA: TGCGCCAGCAGCCGGGACTTCTCCTACAATGAGCAGTTCTTC; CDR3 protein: CASSRDFSYNEQFF
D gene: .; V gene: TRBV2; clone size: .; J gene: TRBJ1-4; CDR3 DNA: TGTGCCAGCAGAAAGGACAGACCAACTAATGAAAAACTGTTTTTT; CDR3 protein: CASRKDRPTNEKLFF
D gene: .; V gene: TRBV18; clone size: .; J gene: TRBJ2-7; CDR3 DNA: TGTGCCAGCTCACCCCAGGGGGGAGGTTACGAGCAGTACTTC; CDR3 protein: CASSPQGGGYEQYF
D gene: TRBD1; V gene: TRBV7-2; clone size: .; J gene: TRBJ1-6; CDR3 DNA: TGTGCCAGCAGCTACGGACAGGACAATTATAATTCACCCCTCCACTTT; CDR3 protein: CASSYGQDNYNSPLHF
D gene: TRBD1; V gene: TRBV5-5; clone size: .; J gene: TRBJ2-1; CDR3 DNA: TGTGCCAGCAGCCAGGGGGTCAGTAATGAGCAGTTCTTC; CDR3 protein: CASSQGVSNEQFF
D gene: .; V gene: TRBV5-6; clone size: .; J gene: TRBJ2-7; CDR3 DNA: TGTGCCAGCAGCCGCACGGACAGCTCCTACGAGCAGTACTTC; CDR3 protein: CASSRTDSSYEQYF
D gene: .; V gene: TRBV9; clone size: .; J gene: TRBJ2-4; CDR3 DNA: TGTGCCAGCAGCACAGCCGTTGAGGGAAACATTCAGTACTTC; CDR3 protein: CASSTAVEGNIQYF
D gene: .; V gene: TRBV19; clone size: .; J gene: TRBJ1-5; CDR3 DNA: TGTGCCAGTAGTATTTCAGGAGGCAGCAATCAGCCCCAGCATTTT; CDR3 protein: CASSISGGSNQPQHF
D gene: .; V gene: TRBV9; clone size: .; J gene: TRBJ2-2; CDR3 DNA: TGTGCCAGCAGCGTCACCGACGCGGGCAACACCGGGGAGCTGTTTTTT; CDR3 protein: CASSVTDAGNTGELFF
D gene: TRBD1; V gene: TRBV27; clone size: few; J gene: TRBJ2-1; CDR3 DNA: TGTGCCAGCAGGCCGGGACAGAAAAACAATGAGCAGTTCTTC; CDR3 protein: CASRPGQKNNEQFF
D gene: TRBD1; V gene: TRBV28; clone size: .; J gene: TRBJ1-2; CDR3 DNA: TGTGCCAGCAGCTTCGGACAGGCTGTCTATGGCTACACCTTC; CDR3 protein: CASSFGQAVYGYTF
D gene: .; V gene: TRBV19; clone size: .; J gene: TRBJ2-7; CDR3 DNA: TGTGCCAGTAGTCGGAGAGGGGGTCCCTACGAGCAGTACTTC; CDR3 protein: CASSRRGGPYEQYF
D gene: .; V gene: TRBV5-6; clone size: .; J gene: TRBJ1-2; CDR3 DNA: TGTGCCAGCAGTCAGGATTTTACGTATGGCTACACCTTC; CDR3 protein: CASSQDFTYGYTF
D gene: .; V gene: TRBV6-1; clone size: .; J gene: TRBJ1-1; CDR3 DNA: TGTGCCAGCAAGACAGGGAACACTGAAGCTTTCTTT; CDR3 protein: CASKTGNTEAFF
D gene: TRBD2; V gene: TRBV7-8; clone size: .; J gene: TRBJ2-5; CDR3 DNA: TGTGCCAGCAGCGTGCTAGCGGGGGGGGAGACCCAGTACTTC; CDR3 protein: CASSVLAGGETQYF
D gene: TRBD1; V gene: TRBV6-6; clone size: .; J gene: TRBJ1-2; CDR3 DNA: TGTGCCAGCACCAATAACGGACAGGCAAACTATGGCTACACCTTC; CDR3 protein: CASTNNGQANYGYTF
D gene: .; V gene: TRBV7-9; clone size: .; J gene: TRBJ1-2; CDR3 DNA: TGTGCCAGCAGCTTCGATGGTACGGGGCGGGGGAATGGCTACACCTTC; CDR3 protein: CASSFDGTGRGNGYTF
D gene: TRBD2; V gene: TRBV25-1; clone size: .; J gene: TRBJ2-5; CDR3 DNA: TGTGCCAGCAGTGGGGGTATTGGACTAGTCTCCGAGACCCAGTACTTC; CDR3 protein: CASSGGIGLVSETQYF
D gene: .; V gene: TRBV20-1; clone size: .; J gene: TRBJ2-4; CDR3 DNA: TGCAGTGTTGCTCCCGGAGGGTCTCAGTACTTC; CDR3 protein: CSVAPGGSQYF
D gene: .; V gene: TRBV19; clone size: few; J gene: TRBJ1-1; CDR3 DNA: TGTGCCAGTATGCCCCGTACAGACCGCATGAACACTGAAGCTTTCTTT; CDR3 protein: CASMPRTDRMNTEAFF
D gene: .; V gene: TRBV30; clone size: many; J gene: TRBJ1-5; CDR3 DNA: TGTGCCTGGAGTCGCAGTAATGGGCCCCAGCATTTT; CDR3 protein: CAWSRSNGPQHF
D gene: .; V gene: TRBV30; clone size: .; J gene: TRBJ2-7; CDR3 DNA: TGTGCCTGGAGTTTTGGCGGCGGAGGATACGAGCAGTACTTC; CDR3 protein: CAWSFGGGGYEQYF
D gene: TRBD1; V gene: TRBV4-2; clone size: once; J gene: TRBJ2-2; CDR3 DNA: TGTGCCAGCAGCCAAGGGACAGGGGATTTTCTCGGGGAGCTGTTTTTT; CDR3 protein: CASSQGTGDFLGELFF
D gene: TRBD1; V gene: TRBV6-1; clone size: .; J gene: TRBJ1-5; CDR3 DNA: TGTGCCAGCAGGCGACAGGGGGATCAGCCCCAGCATTTT; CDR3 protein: CASRRQGDQPQHF
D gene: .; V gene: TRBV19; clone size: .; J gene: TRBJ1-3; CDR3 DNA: TGTGCCAGTCAACCGGTGACAGGCTCTGGAAACACCATATATTTT; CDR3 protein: CASQPVTGSGNTIYF
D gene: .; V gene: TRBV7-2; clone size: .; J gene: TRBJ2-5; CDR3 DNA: TGTGCCAGCAGCCCCCTGGAGACCCAGTACTTC; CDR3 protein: CASSPLETQYF